This is a list of T cell receptor beta chains from one sample in a study of T-cell memory formation after mild COVID-19. MiXCR, applied by TCRdb to the 5' RACE reads, yields one record per CDR3 protein. The table lists over 500,000 distinct CDR3 sequences, 15% to 20% of them singletons. Sequences were obtained from PBMCs or a T cell subset sorted from them (not recorded which). Receptors were obtained from an adult woman who had mild COVID-19 (a few samples of this study predate the infection). Cell type and time point are not known. Each CDR3 is given with its conserved first and last residue. Fields, in order: J gene, V gene, CDR3 protein.

J: TRBJ2-7
V: TRBV25-1
CDR3: CASSELVQGEYEQYF

J: TRBJ1-1
V: TRBV7-2
CDR3: CASSLESGTEAFF

J: TRBJ1-2
V: TRBV9
CDR3: CASSPRWSGDTNYGYTF

J: TRBJ1-3
V: TRBV29-1
CDR3: CSVGGSSGNTIYF

J: TRBJ2-7
V: TRBV5-1
CDR3: CASSLASRDISYEQYF

J: TRBJ1-2
V: TRBV7-2
CDR3: CASSWRDRVHYGYTF

J: TRBJ1-5
V: TRBV2
CDR3: CASSEGRHQPQHF

J: TRBJ1-6
V: TRBV4-1
CDR3: CASSQDWGGMDSPLHF

J: TRBJ1-2
V: TRBV20-1
CDR3: CSARDLGRAYGYTF

J: TRBJ2-7
V: TRBV18
CDR3: CASSSKNTGPYEQYF

J: TRBJ2-5
V: TRBV5-1
CDR3: CASSASLGETQYF

J: TRBJ1-2
V: TRBV20-1
CDR3: CSASSGNGYTF

J: TRBJ2-4
V: TRBV20-1
CDR3: CSAARTGAKNIQYF

J: TRBJ1-1
V: TRBV9
CDR3: CASSVVRGNTEAFF

J: TRBJ1-1
V: TRBV7-9
CDR3: CASSLEGGVNTEAYF

J: TRBJ2-7
V: TRBV10-3
CDR3: CAIRGQGDSYEQYF

J: TRBJ2-3
V: TRBV20-1
CDR3: CSAARRGGTDTQYF

J: TRBJ2-7
V: TRBV6-2/TRBV6-3
CDR3: CASSPGTSGSSYEQYF

J: TRBJ2-7
V: TRBV6-2/TRBV6-3
CDR3: CASTHTYEQYF

J: TRBJ1-5
V: TRBV20-1
CDR3: CSARDPRAGSNQPQHF

J: TRBJ2-5
V: TRBV5-1
CDR3: CASSLQGWSQETQYF

J: TRBJ2-3
V: TRBV19
CDR3: CASTLTPSKDTQYF

J: TRBJ2-2
V: TRBV9
CDR3: CASSEGPGDPNTGELFF

J: TRBJ1-3
V: TRBV28
CDR3: CASSSGSSGNTIYF

J: TRBJ2-3
V: TRBV5-1
CDR3: CASSLNDRGTDTQYF

J: TRBJ2-1
V: TRBV5-1
CDR3: CASTPSSYNEQFF

J: TRBJ2-7
V: TRBV10-3
CDR3: CAISESLRLSSHEQYF

J: TRBJ1-2
V: TRBV4-1
CDR3: CASSQVGQGNGYTF

J: TRBJ2-2
V: TRBV4-1
CDR3: CASSQDRRTGGAYGELFF

J: TRBJ1-4
V: TRBV3-1
CDR3: CASSQSPGTGDEKLFF

J: TRBJ2-5
V: TRBV15
CDR3: CATRTRQGVRETQYF

J: TRBJ2-1
V: TRBV7-3
CDR3: CASSLGGGGSYNEQFF

J: TRBJ2-3
V: TRBV7-2
CDR3: CASTSPTLSGGTDTQYF

J: TRBJ2-7
V: TRBV7-7
CDR3: CASSPWRGAEQYF

J: TRBJ1-5
V: TRBV4-2
CDR3: CASSQEPSGNQPQHF

J: TRBJ2-1
V: TRBV5-1
CDR3: CASSLSGPSRLEQFF

J: TRBJ2-3
V: TRBV7-6
CDR3: CASSLAQRSGTQYF

J: TRBJ2-1
V: TRBV13
CDR3: CASSLVTGTGPRYSQFF

J: TRBJ2-1
V: TRBV20-1
CDR3: CSAPRGMGTRTGYNEQFF

J: TRBJ2-5
V: TRBV6-4
CDR3: CASSDTKETQYF

J: TRBJ1-1
V: TRBV13
CDR3: CASSLMIQGLNTEAFF

J: TRBJ1-2
V: TRBV10-3
CDR3: CAIRVTGAYGYTF

J: TRBJ2-2
V: TRBV7-3
CDR3: CASSLGLAGVTGELFF

J: TRBJ2-3
V: TRBV7-9
CDR3: CASSPEGMADTQYF

J: TRBJ2-5
V: TRBV4-1
CDR3: CASSPARGDGETQYF

J: TRBJ1-3
V: TRBV5-1
CDR3: CASSPYQGADTIYF

J: TRBJ1-5
V: TRBV5-6
CDR3: CASSLGSSPGPQHF

J: TRBJ2-6
V: TRBV7-3
CDR3: CASSFSGSAGANVLTF

J: TRBJ2-3
V: TRBV7-2
CDR3: CASSLELRGPDTQYF

J: TRBJ2-1
V: TRBV12-3/TRBV12-4
CDR3: CASTSGTSNEQFF

J: TRBJ2-3
V: TRBV3-1
CDR3: CASSQEGGYRDSGPGTDTQYF

J: TRBJ2-1
V: TRBV5-6
CDR3: CASTRASSFYNEQFF

J: TRBJ1-2
V: TRBV6-2/TRBV6-3
CDR3: CASSYRDRPRGGYTF

J: TRBJ2-5
V: TRBV7-2
CDR3: CASSPIDGAASETQYF

J: TRBJ2-7
V: TRBV2
CDR3: CASTFLRDSEQYF

J: TRBJ2-1
V: TRBV5-1
CDR3: CASSSENGQYNEQFF

J: TRBJ2-2
V: TRBV30
CDR3: CAWTGRSTGELFF